This T cell receptor (beta chain) was recovered during a study of T-cell memory formation after mild COVID-19. Notes on the study in general: Chiefly within CM and EM were the contracting CD4+ clones; CD8+ ones were within EMRA.

TCRdb analysed the 5' RACE reads with MiXCR anew, one entry per CDR3 protein. The table records roughly 510,000 distinct CDR3 sequences, approximately 15% of them present only once. With respect to this clonotype: Its antigen is not identified.

This CDR3 spans 14 amino acids. The germline CDR1 and CDR2 sequences are SGHNT and YENEEA. The trim removed 6 bases at V and 6 bases at J, leaving 8 bases unmatched. V and J are TRBV11-3 and TRBJ1-2; 9 bases are shared with TRBD1. The sequenced sample was PBMCs or a T cell subset sorted from them (not recorded which). The source is an adult woman who had mild COVID-19 (a few samples of this study predate the infection). Cell type and time point are not known. This CDR3 is CASSNGQGRNGYTF. CDR3 nucleotides: TGTGCCAGCAGTAACGGACAGGGGAGGAATGGCTACACCTTC.